This T cell receptor beta chain appears in the sequencing data of a study of blood T cell repertoires in COVID-19. The ends were cut back, 4 bases at V and 6 bases at J, with 16 bases in the middle. This CDR3 has 14 amino acids. CDR1 is SGHTA, CDR2 FQGNSA, per germline. Under the authors' procedure: Reference gene primer amplification yielded estimated nucleated cell counts. Libraries were prepared by immunoSEQ multiplex PCR; TCRdb keeps only in-frame clonotypes and omits some of them. The V and J calls and clone size come from that table; D and trimming were worked out from the DNA. The sample consists of 80,000 to 95,000 clones, 80% to 85% of them appearing once.

The V gene is TRBV7-2, the J gene TRBJ2-7; no firm D call. Sequenced sample: peripheral blood. The sequence was collected from an elderly woman with active or convalescent COVID-19. This CDR3 reads CASSSSVASSEQYF. The CDR3 region has the DNA TGTGCCAGCAGCTCATCCGTGGCCAGTTCCGAGCAGTACTTC.